This T cell receptor beta chain came from a study of OX40 agonist ivuxolimab in advanced cancers. Generated by immunoSEQ multiplex PCR, the TCRdb table keeps only in-frame clones and is missing some. This sample carries about 69,000 clones, about 90% of them seen once, and the ten largest clones take 2.5% to 3%. The table lists this clone with a few counts. What it recognizes is unknown. Other nucleotide sequences in the sample specify the same CDR3. Baseline, cycle 4 day 1, and cycle 7 day 1 were the blood sampling points. The CDR3 sequence is 15 residues long. V was shortened by 6 bases and J by 3 bases, with 17 bases between the two germline ends. Germline V CDR1 and CDR2: KGHSH, LQKENI. Overall study findings and caveats: Researchers did not determine the expanded peripheral T cells' antigen specificity.

V gene TRBV18 combines with J gene TRBJ2-5; D is perhaps TRBD2 (6 bases). The sample was CD4+ or CD8+ T cells sorted from blood, taken in a trial of the OX40 agonist ivuxolimab. The TCR comes from an adult with an advanced solid tumor such as melanoma, head and neck, liver or kidney cancer. CDR3 residues: CASSSGTGGEETQYF. DNA of the CDR3: TGTGCCAGCTCCTCCGGGACTGGAGGGGAAGAGACCCAGTACTTC.